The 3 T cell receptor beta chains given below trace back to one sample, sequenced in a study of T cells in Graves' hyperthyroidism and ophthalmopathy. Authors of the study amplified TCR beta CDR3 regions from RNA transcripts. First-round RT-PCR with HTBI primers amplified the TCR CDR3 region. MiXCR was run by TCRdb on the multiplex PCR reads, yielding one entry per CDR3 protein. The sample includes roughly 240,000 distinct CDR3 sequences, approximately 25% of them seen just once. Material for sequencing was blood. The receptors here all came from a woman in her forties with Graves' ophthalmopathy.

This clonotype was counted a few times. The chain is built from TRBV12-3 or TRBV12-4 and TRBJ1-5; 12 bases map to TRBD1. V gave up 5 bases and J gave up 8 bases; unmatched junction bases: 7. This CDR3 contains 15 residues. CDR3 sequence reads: CASSPGTGGREPQHF. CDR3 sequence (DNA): TGTGCCAGCAGTCCAGGGACAGGGGGCAGGGAGCCCCAGCATTTT.

The CDR3 here is CAISDPRMNTEAFF. DNA of the CDR3: TGTGCCATCAGTGATCCCCGTATGAACACTGAAGCTTTCTTT. The J gene is TRBJ1-1, the V gene TRBV10-3; D gene ambiguous. Trimming took 3 bases from V and 0 from J, leaving 8 bases between them. CDR3 size: 14 residues. Germline-derived CDR1 and CDR2 are ENHRY and SYGVKD.

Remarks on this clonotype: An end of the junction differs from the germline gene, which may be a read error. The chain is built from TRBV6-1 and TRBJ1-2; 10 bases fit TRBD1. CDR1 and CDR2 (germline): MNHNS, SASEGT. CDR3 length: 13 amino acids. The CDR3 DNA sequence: TGTGCCAGCAGCCCAGGACAGGGGGGGCTGATCTCCTTC. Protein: CASSPGQGGLISF.